These 9 T cell receptor beta chains share one sample of origin, sequenced in a study of T cells in Graves' hyperthyroidism and ophthalmopathy. The TCR beta CDR3 regions underwent amplification using RNA transcripts as the source. When the TCR CDR3 underwent first-round RT-PCR, the HTBI primer set was used. TCRdb re-called the multiplex PCR reads with MiXCR, one entry per CDR3 protein. The sample lists some 740,000 distinct CDR3 sequences, 11% to 15% occurring once. Sequences were obtained from blood. All receptors come from a woman aged 18-29 years with Graves' hyperthyroidism.

This chain connects TRBV28 to TRBJ1-5; D gene unclear. Per germline, CDR1 MDHEN and CDR2 SYDVKM. The CDR3 is 14 amino acids. The V and J ends lost 5 bases and 6 bases respectively, with 14 bases between them. CDR3 sequence: CASSQAEGGQPQHF. The DNA of the CDR3 is TGTGCCAGCAGTCAAGCCGAGGGCGGTCAGCCCCAGCATTTT.

This chain joins TRBV4-1 and TRBJ2-7; D may be TRBD1 (5 bases). The CDR3 has 16 residues. V gave up 4 bases and J gave up 0 bases, with 16 bases separating them. Germline V gene sequence: CDR1 MGHRA, CDR2 YSYEKL. CDR3 sequence (DNA): TGCGCCAGCAGCCGCCTTGGGGCCGGCCTCTCCTACGAGCAGTACTTC. It encodes CASSRLGAGLSYEQYF.

V and J are TRBV29-1 and TRBJ2-7; D gene unclear. CDR3 length: 11 amino acids. Trimming pared 6 bases from V and 4 bases from J, leaving 10 bases between. Looked up from germline, CDR1 is SQVTM and CDR2 is ANQGSEA. The CDR3 loop is CSVRWAYEQYF. The CDR3, as DNA: TGCAGCGTCCGCTGGGCTTACGAGCAGTACTTC.

The chain is built from TRBV7-2 and TRBJ1-5; TRBD1 might be the D (6 bases). The germline V gene has CDR1 SGHTA and CDR2 FQGNSA. This CDR3 contains 14 residues. V gave up 5 bases and J gave up 4 bases, with 12 bases separating them. The CDR3 here is CASSLRDNNQPQHF. Here the CDR3 DNA reads TGTGCCAGCAGCCTCCGGGACAATAATCAGCCCCAGCATTTT.

This clonotype was detected many times. The rearrangement joins TRBV7-2 to TRBJ2-7, with 7 bases that match TRBD1. Per germline, CDR1 SGHTA and CDR2 FQGNSA. V lost 0 bases, J lost 0 bases, and 5 bases stayed unmatched. The CDR3 extends over 16 amino acids. The CDR3 reads CASSLASTGSSYEQYF. The CDR3 coding sequence is TGTGCCAGCAGCTTAGCGTCGACAGGGAGCTCCTACGAGCAGTACTTC.

J is TRBJ1-1 and V is TRBV25-1; D not certain. The CDR3 loop spans 13 amino acids. Germline V gene sequence: CDR1 MGHDK, CDR2 SYGVNS. V shed 8 bases and J shed 6 bases, with 16 bases lying between them. CDR3 loop: CASRLAGKPEAFF. CDR3 DNA sequence: TGTGCCAGCCGACTTGCGGGGAAGCCTGAAGCTTTCTTT.

This clonotype has a handful of counts. The rearrangement uses TRBV5-5 and TRBJ2-1; D might be TRBD1 or TRBD2, each matching 5 bases. With 6 bases removed from V and 12 bases from J, the gap between germline ends came to 16 bases. Germline CDR1 SGHKS, CDR2 YYEKEE (reference sequence). The CDR3 spans 12 residues. The CDR3 is CASTGRGAWQFF. The CDR3 nucleotides read TGTGCCAGCACGGGAAGAGGGGCGTGGCAGTTCTTC.

This clonotype has ten or more counts. The V gene is TRBV3-1, the J gene TRBJ1-2; D not certain. Germline assignment: CDR1 LGHDT and CDR2 YNNKEL (reference sequence). The length of the CDR3 is 15 residues. The germline V and J ends were trimmed by 1 base and 2 bases, with 11 bases remaining between them. CDR3 protein: CASSQGWTENYGYTF. The CDR3 DNA reads TGTGCCAGCAGCCAAGGGTGGACGGAGAACTATGGCTACACCTTC. Filled out from reference TRBV3-1 and TRBJ1-2, the complete variable domain reads DTAVSQTPKYLVTQMGNDKSIKCEQNLGHDTMYWYKQDSKKFLKIMFSYNNKELIINETVPNRFSPKSPDKAHLNLHINSLELGDSAVYFCASSQGWTENYGYTFGSGTRLTVV.

The V and J genes are TRBV4-1 and TRBJ2-1; possibly TRBD2 for D (6 bases). The CDR3 loop spans 14 amino acids. CDR1 is MGHRA and CDR2 is YSYEKL in the germline V gene. Deletions cut 4 bases from V and 7 bases from J, with 14 bases between. CDR3 loop: CASSPAGSGNEQFF. The CDR3 DNA reads as TGCGCCAGCAGCCCTGCGGGATCCGGGAATGAGCAGTTCTTC.